This entry features one TCR beta chain sequence. What it binds is not known. This entry comes from a study of breast tumors, draining lymph nodes, adjacent tissues. The study's findings and limits: Tumor repertoires ranked between lymph nodes and nontumor tissue in diversity, with V and J gene preferences. Most tumor T cells seemingly derive from lymph node, then expand in tumor. Tumor T cell lymph node origin was a supported hypothesis, not proven. Luminal-like breast cancer showed significantly higher tumor–nontumor repertoire similarity than basal-like.

TCRdb reprocessed the multiplex PCR reads via MiXCR and lists one record per CDR3 protein. The sample yields approximately 22,000 distinct CDR3 sequences, under 60% seen once. Trimming took 3 bases from V and 5 from J; bases not matched to a gene: 2. The CDR3 has 13 amino acids. The germline gives CDR1 SGHRS, CDR2 YFSETQ. The TCR was taken from a female donor with breast cancer. Some clones in this sample may be carry-over from other donors' samples. The rearrangement uses TRBV5-1 and TRBJ2-1; 7 nucleotides agree with TRBD2. The sequencing sample was made of breast tumor tissue. CDR3 sequence: CASSYLADNEQFF. The CDR3 DNA reads as TGCGCCAGCAGCTACCTAGCGGACAATGAGCAGTTCTTC.